This T cell receptor beta chain was retrieved from a study of CD8 T cells in ankylosing spondylitis. Notes on the study in general: There was a TCR beta motif, made of roughly eight highly homologous variants, that appeared characteristic of ankylosing spondylitis blood.

V gave up 5 bases and J gave up 5 bases; unmatched junction bases: 9. The CDR3 covers 16 residues. This clonotype was seen a few times. Antigen: not known. Preparation of TCR beta libraries was done by quantitative 5'-RACE with molecular barcodes. TCRdb re-analysed the 5' RACE reads in MiXCR, keeping a single row per CDR3 protein. The sample shows 250,000 to 350,000 distinct CDR3 sequences, less than 10% of them seen only once. V and J are TRBV12-3 or TRBV12-4 and TRBJ2-3; 11 bases line up with TRBD1. The sequence was obtained from a male donor with ankylosing spondylitis. Sequenced: blood, either unsorted or a sorted T cell fraction (not recorded which). The CDR3, as DNA: TGTGCCAGCAGTCCTCGGACAGGGGGCATCAGAGATACGCAGTATTTT. It specifies CASSPRTGGIRDTQYF.